The 17 T cell receptor beta chains reported below all come from one sample, sequenced in a study of T cell responses to AZD1222 COVID-19 vaccine. TCRdb's copy holds only in-frame clones and misses some; the assay was immunoSEQ multiplex PCR. This sample has some 130,000 clones; approximately 88% occur once, and the top ten carry around 5.3%. This specimen consisted of peripheral blood, obtained 28 days after the second AZD1222 dose. The receptor set was obtained from an adult who received the AZD1222 COVID-19 vaccine.

This clone occurred a few times. This chain links TRBV2 with TRBJ1-5; D possibly corresponds to TRBD1 (5 bases). The V gene's germline CDR1 is SNHLY and CDR2 FYNNEI. The CDR3 is 15 amino acids. The V end lost 4 bases, the J end lost 6 bases, and 16 bases lay between the germline ends. As DNA, the CDR3 is TGTGCCAGCAGTGCCACCGGGGTGCAGGGTCAGCCCCAGCATTTT. It codes for CASSATGVQGQPQHF. The full variable domain, its missing parts supplied by reference TRBV2 and TRBJ1-5, is EPEVTQTPSHQVTQMGQEVILRCVPISNHLYFYWYRQILGQKVEFLVSFYNNEISEKSEIFDDQFSVERPDGSNFTLKIRSTKLEDSAMYFCASSATGVQGQPQHFGDGTRLSIL.

This chain joins TRBV7-9 and TRBJ2-3; possibly TRBD1 for D (5 bases). The ends were cut back, 4 bases at V and 4 bases at J, with 9 bases in the middle. The CDR3 length is 13 residues. The germline V gene encodes CDR1 SEHNR and CDR2 FQNEAQ (reference sequence). CDR3 sequence: CASSSRQSDTQYF. In DNA, the CDR3 is TGTGCCAGCAGCTCTCGACAGTCAGATACGCAGTATTTT.

Note on this clone: The same CDR3 is also encoded by other DNA sequences in this sample. The chain uses TRBV4-2 and TRBJ1-2; D is ambiguous. V was pared by 1 base and J by 2 bases, with 2 bases between. Germline-derived CDR1 and CDR2 are LGHNA and YNFKEQ. The CDR3 spans 12 residues. For the CDR3, the DNA is TGTGCCAGCAGCCAAGGGAACTATGGCTACACCTTC. Encoded protein: CASSQGNYGYTF.

V usage is TRBV5-1 and J usage is TRBJ1-2; TRBD1 might be the D (6 bases). Germline assignment: CDR1 SGHRS and CDR2 YFSETQ. CDR3 length: 13 amino acids. Trimming shortened V by 5 bases and J by 1 base, and 9 bases separated the two germline ends. Here the CDR3 reads CASRMDSNYGYTF. CDR3 bases: TGCGCCAGCAGGATGGACAGTAACTATGGCTACACCTTC.

The chain is built from TRBV7-3 and TRBJ2-3, with TRBD2 matching over 8 bases. The length of the CDR3 is 19 residues. Germline CDR1 and CDR2: SGHTA and FQGTGA. Trimming took 5 bases from V and 2 from J; bases not matched to a gene: 18. CDR3 sequence (DNA): TGTGCCAGCAGCCCCCCTCCCGGATACAGCGGGGGAACCACAGATACGCAGTATTTT. Translation gives CASSPPPGYSGGTTDTQYF.

This clone showed up just once. J is TRBJ2-5 and V is TRBV7-8; D call uncertain. The CDR3 length is 14 residues. Trimming pared 2 bases from V and 4 bases from J, leaving 11 bases between. CDR1 is SGHVS and CDR2 is FQNEAQ in the germline V gene. DNA of the CDR3: TGTGCCAGCAGCTTATCCCGGTGGGCAGAGACCCAGTACTTC. It codes for CASSLSRWAETQYF.

This clone was detected a few times. The gene calls are TRBV7-2 and TRBJ1-2; 12 bases fit TRBD1. CDR3 length: 15 amino acids. The trim removed 5 bases at V and 4 bases at J, leaving 5 bases unmatched. Germline values: CDR1 SGHTA, CDR2 FQGNSA. CDR3 region: CASSRGTGGTYGYTF. The CDR3 DNA reads TGTGCCAGCAGCCGCGGGACAGGGGGCACCTATGGCTACACCTTC.

The chain links TRBV9 to TRBJ2-3; D is uncertain. CDR3 length: 15 amino acids. Germline CDR1 reads SGDLS; CDR2 reads YYNGEE. Trimming cost V 0 bases and J 0 bases, with 8 bases left between them. For the CDR3, the DNA is TGTGCCAGCAGCGTAGACCACAGAAGCACAGATACGCAGTATTTT. Translating it yields CASSVDHRSTDTQYF.

This rearrangement joins TRBV19 to TRBJ1-2, with TRBD1 matching over 11 bases. This CDR3 spans 14 amino acids. The germline V gene encodes CDR1 LNHDA and CDR2 SQIVND (reference sequence). V was clipped by 4 bases and J by 5 bases; unmatched bases: 3. CDR3 loop: CASSRGQGAYGYTF. The CDR3 nucleotides read TGTGCCAGTAGTAGAGGACAGGGGGCGTATGGCTACACCTTC.

This sequence joins TRBV10-3 and TRBJ2-7; the D call may be TRBD1 or TRBD2 (5 bases each). Germline values: CDR1 ENHRY, CDR2 SYGVKD. The V gene lost 8 bases and the J gene lost 2 bases, with 13 bases spanning the gap. The CDR3 sequence is 13 residues long. The CDR3 DNA reads as TGTGCCATCGCCCGGGAACAGGCCTACGAGCAGTACTTC. Its protein product is CAIAREQAYEQYF.

The chain joins TRBV24-1 to TRBJ1-2; D possibly corresponds to TRBD1 (5 bases). V gave up 3 bases and J gave up 5 bases, with 12 bases separating them. Germline V CDR1 and CDR2: KGHDR, SFDVKD. The CDR3 loop spans 14 amino acids. Here the CDR3 DNA reads TGTGCCACCAGTGATAACAAACGGGGGTATGGCTACACCTTC. Residues: CATSDNKRGYGYTF.

This clone was detected only once. The chain links TRBV7-8 to TRBJ1-1; D is uncertain. Trimming shortened V by 5 bases and J by 7 bases, and 20 bases separated the two germline ends. Germline CDR1 reads SGHVS; CDR2 reads FQNEAQ. This CDR3 is 15 amino acids long. The DNA for the CDR3 is TGTGCCAGCAGCCCGAGGATTGGCAGCCGTGTTGAAGCTTTCTTT. This translates into CASSPRIGSRVEAFF.

The chain links TRBV2 to TRBJ1-1, with D unresolved. Germline CDR1 is SNHLY and CDR2 is FYNNEI. Trimming took 8 bases from V and 1 from J, leaving 8 bases between them. The CDR3 spans 12 residues. CDR3 in amino acids: CASGGRNTEAFF. CDR3 sequence (DNA): TGTGCCAGCGGCGGTAGGAACACTGAAGCTTTCTTT.

The chain combines TRBV5-1 with TRBJ2-7, with TRBD1 matching over 9 bases. The CDR3 contains 14 residues. V was pared by 5 bases and J by 4 bases, with 7 bases of the junction left unmatched. The germline V gene encodes CDR1 SGHRS and CDR2 YFSETQ. The CDR3 is CASRPGTGIYEQYF. CDR3 DNA: TGCGCCAGCAGACCCGGGACAGGGATATACGAGCAGTACTTC.

The gene calls are TRBV5-1 and TRBJ1-4, with 9 bases identical to TRBD1. The CDR3 length is 16 residues. V lost 0 bases, J lost 7 bases, and 7 bases stayed unmatched. CDR1 is SGHRS, CDR2 YFSETQ, per germline. CDR3 sequence (DNA): TGCGCCAGCAGCTTGGAACAGGGGGCGGCAGGTGAAAAACTGTTTTTT. It is translated as CASSLEQGAAGEKLFF.

Only one count was recorded for this clone. The chain couples TRBV5-4 to TRBJ1-1, with D possibly TRBD1 on 5 matching bases. This CDR3 is 14 amino acids long. Deletions cut 4 bases from V and 11 bases from J, with 21 bases between. Germline-derived CDR1 and CDR2 are SGHNT and YYREEE (reference sequence). CDR3 DNA sequence: TGTGCCAGCAGCCCAGATCTGGCAGGGTGGTATGCTTTCTTT. It yields the protein CASSPDLAGWYAFF.

CDR3 residues: CASSLSSGRSYNSPLHF. DNA of the CDR3: TGCGCCAGCAGCTTGTCGTCAGGGAGGTCCTATAATTCACCCCTCCACTTT. The genes are TRBV5-1 and TRBJ1-6; D is perhaps TRBD1 (5 bases). V was shortened by 1 base and J by 1 base, with 12 bases between the two germline ends. The CDR3 runs to 17 residues. CDR1 SGHRS and CDR2 YFSETQ come from the germline V gene.